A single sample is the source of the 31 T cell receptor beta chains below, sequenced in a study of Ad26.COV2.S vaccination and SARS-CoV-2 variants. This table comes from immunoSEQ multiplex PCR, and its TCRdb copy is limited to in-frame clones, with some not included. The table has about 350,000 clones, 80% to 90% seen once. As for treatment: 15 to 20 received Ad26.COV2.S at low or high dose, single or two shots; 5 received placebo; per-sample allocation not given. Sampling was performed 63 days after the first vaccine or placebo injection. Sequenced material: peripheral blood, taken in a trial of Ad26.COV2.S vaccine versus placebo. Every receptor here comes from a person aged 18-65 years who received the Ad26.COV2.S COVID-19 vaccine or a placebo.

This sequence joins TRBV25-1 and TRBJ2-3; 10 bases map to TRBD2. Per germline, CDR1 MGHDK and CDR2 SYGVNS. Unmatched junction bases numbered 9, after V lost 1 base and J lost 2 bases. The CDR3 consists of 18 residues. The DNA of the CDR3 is TGTGCCAGCAGTGAATTGTTCGAGCGGGGGGGTTCCACAGATACGCAGTATTTT. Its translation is CASSELFERGGSTDTQYF.

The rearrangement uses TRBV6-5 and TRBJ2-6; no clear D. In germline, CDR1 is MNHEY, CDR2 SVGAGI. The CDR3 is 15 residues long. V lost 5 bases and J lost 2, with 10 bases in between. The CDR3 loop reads CASSHTPTGANVLTF. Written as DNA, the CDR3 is TGTGCCAGCAGTCACACTCCTACTGGGGCCAACGTCCTGACTTTC.

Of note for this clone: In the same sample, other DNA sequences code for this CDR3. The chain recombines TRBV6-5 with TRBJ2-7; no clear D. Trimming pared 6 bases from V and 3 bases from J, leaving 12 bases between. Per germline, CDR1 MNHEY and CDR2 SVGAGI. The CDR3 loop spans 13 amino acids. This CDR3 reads CASRAPISYEQYF. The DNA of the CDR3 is TGTGCCAGCAGGGCTCCCATCAGCTACGAGCAGTACTTC.

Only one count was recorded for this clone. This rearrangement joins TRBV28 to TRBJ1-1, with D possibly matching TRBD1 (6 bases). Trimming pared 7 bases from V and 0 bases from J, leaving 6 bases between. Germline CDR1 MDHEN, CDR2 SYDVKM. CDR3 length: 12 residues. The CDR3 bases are TGTGCCAGCACAGGGGTGAACACTGAAGCTTTCTTT. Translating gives CASTGVNTEAFF.

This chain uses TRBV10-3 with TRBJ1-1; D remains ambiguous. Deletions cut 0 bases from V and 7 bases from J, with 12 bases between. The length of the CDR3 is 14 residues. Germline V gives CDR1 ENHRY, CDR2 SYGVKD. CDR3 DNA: TGTGCCATCAGTGAGTCGTATGGAATTGGTGAAGCTTTCTTT. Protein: CAISESYGIGEAFF.

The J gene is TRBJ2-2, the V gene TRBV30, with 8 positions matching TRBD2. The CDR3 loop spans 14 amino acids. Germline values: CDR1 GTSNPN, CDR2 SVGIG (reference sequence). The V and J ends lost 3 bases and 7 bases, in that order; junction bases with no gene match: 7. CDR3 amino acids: CAWSGRAIGGELFF. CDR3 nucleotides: TGTGCCTGGAGCGGGAGGGCCATCGGCGGGGAGCTGTTTTTT.

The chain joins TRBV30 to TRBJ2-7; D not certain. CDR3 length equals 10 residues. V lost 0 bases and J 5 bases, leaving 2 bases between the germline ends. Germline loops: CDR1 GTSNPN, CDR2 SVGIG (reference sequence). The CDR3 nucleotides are TGTGCCTGGAGTGTGGACGAGCAGTACTTC. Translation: CAWSVDEQYF.

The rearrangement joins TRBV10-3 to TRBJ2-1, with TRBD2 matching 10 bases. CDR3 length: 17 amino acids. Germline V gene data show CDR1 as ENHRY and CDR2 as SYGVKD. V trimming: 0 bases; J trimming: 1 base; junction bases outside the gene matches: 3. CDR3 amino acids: CAISESASGGSYNEQFF. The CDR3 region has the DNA TGTGCCATCAGTGAGTCCGCTAGCGGGGGTTCCTACAATGAGCAGTTCTTC.

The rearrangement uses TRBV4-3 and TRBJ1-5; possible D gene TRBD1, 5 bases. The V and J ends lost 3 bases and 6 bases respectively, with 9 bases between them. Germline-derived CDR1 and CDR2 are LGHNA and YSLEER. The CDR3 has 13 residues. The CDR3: CASSHVGVQPQHF. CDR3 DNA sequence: TGCGCCAGCAGCCACGTGGGGGTTCAGCCCCAGCATTTT.

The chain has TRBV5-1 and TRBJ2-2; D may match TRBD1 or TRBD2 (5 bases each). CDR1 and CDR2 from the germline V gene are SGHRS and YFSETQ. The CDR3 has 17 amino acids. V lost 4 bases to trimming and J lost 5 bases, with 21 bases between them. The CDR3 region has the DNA TGCGCCAGCAGCGAACCTACCGGGGCCCCCAGGACCGGGGAGCTGTTTTTT. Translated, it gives CASSEPTGAPRTGELFF.

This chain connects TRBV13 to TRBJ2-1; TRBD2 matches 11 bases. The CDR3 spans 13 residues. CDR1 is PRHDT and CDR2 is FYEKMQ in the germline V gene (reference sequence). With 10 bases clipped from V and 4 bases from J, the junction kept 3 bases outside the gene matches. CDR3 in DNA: TGTGCCACGGGACTAGCGGATTACAATGAGCAGTTCTTC. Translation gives CATGLADYNEQFF.

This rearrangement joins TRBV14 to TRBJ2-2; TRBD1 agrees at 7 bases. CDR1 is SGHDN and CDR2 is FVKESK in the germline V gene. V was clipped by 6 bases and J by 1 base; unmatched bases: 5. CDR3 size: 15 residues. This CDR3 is CASSPGTVNTGELFF. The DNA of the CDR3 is TGTGCCAGCAGTCCCGGGACAGTGAACACCGGGGAGCTGTTTTTT.

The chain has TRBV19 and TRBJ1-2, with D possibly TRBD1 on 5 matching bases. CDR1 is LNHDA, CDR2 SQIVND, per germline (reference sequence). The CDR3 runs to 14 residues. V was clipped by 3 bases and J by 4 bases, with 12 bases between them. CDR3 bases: TGTGCCAGTAGTATTGCCGCGACAGCCTATGGCTACACCTTC. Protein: CASSIAATAYGYTF.

The CDR3 bases are TGTGCCAGCAGTTCTGGAGGGGACATCTACGAGCAGTACTTC. Translation gives CASSSGGDIYEQYF. V is TRBV6-2 or TRBV6-3 and J is TRBJ2-7; D could derive from TRBD1 or TRBD2 (6 bases each). The ends were cut back, 4 bases at V and 3 bases at J, with 13 bases in the middle. Germline V gene sequence: CDR1 MNHEY, CDR2 SVGEGT. This CDR3 comprises 14 residues.

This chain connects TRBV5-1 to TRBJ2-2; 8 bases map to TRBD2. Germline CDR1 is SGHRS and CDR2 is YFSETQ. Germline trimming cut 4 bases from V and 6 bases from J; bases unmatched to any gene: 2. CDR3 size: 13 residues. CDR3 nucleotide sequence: TGCGCCAGCAGCGGGACTAGTGCCGGGGAGCTGTTTTTT. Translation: CASSGTSAGELFF.

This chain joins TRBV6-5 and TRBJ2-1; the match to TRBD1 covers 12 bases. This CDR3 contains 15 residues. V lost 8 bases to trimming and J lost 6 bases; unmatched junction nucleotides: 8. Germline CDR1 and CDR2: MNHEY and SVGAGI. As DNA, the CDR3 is TGTGCCAGCGGGGGACAGGGGGCGCTCGGCAATGAGCAGTTCTTC. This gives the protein CASGGQGALGNEQFF.

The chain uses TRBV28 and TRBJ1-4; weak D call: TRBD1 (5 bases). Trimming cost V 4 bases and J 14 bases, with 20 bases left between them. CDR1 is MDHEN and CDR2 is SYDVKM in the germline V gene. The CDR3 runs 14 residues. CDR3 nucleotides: TGTGCCAGCAGTTCAGGCCCCTCTCTGGGGACGCTGTTTTTT. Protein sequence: CASSSGPSLGTLFF.

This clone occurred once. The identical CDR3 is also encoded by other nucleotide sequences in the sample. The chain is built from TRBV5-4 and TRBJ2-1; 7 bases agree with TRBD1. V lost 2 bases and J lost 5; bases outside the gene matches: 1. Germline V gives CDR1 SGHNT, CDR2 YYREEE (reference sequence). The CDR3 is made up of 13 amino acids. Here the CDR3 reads CASSLGQDNEQFF. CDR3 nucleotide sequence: TGTGCCAGCAGCTTAGGACAGGACAATGAGCAGTTCTTC.

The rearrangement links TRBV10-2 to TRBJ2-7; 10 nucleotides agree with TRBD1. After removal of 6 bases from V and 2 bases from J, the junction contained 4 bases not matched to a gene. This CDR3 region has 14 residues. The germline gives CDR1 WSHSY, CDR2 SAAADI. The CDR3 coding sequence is TGCGCCAGCAGGACGGGACAGGGGACCTACGAGCAGTACTTC. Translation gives CASRTGQGTYEQYF.

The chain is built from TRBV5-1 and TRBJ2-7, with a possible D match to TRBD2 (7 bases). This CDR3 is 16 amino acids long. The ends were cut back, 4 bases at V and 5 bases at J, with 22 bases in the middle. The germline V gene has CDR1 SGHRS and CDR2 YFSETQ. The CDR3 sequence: CASSPNPAGAGNEQYF. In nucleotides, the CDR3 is TGCGCCAGCAGCCCAAATCCGGCGGGGGCGGGTAACGAGCAGTACTTC.

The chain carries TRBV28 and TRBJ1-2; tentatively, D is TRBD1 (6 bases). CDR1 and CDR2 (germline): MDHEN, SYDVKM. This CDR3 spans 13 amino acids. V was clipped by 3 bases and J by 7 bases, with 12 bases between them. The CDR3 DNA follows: TGTGCCAGCAGTTTTCTCCCAGGGGCTGGCTACACCTTC. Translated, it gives CASSFLPGAGYTF.

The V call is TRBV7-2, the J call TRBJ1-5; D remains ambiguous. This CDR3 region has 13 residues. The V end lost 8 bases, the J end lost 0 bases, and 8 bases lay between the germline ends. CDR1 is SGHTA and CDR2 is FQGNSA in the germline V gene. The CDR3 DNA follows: TGTGCCAGCTCCGGAAATAGCAATCAGCCCCAGCATTTT. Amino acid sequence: CASSGNSNQPQHF.

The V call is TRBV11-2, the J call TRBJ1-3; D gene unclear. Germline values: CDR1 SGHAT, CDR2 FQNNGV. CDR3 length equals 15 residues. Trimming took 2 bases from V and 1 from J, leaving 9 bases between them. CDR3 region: CASSLYGGSGNTIYF. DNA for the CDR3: TGTGCCAGCAGCTTATATGGAGGTTCTGGAAACACCATATATTTT.

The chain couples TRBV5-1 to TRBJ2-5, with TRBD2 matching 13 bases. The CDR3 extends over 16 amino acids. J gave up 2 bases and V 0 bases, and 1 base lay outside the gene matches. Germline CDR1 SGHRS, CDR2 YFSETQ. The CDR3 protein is CASSLGTSGRQETQYF. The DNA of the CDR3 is TGCGCCAGCAGCTTGGGGACTAGCGGGAGACAAGAGACCCAGTACTTC.

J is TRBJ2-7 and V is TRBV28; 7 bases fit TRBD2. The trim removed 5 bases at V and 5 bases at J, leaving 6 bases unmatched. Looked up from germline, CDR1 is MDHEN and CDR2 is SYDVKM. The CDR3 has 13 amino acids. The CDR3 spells CASSLWTSNEQYF. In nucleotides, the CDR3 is TGTGCCAGCAGTCTTTGGACTAGTAACGAGCAGTACTTC.

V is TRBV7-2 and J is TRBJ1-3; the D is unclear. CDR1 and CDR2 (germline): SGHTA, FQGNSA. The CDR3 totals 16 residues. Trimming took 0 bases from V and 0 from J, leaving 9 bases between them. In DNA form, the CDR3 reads TGTGCCAGCAGCTTAGCGCAGGCCAGCTCTGGAAACACCATATATTTT. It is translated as CASSLAQASSGNTIYF.

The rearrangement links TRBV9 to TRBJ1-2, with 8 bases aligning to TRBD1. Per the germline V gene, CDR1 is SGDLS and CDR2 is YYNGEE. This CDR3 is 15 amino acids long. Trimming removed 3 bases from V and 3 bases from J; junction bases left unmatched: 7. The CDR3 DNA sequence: TGTGCCAGCAGCGCCCATGACAGGGGCCACTATGGCTACACCTTC. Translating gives CASSAHDRGHYGYTF.

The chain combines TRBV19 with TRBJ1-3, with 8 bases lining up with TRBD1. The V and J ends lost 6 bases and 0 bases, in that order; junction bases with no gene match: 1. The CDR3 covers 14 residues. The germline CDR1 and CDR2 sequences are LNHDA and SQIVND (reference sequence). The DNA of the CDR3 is TGTGCCAGTAGCACAGGGGGCTCTGGAAACACCATATATTTT. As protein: CASSTGGSGNTIYF.

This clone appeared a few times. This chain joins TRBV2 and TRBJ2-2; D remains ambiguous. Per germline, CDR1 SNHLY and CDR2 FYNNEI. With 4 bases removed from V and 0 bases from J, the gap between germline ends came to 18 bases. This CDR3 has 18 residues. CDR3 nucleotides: TGTGCCAGCAGTGGTGGGTTAGGGTCGGGCTCGAACACCGGGGAGCTGTTTTTT. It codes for CASSGGLGSGSNTGELFF.

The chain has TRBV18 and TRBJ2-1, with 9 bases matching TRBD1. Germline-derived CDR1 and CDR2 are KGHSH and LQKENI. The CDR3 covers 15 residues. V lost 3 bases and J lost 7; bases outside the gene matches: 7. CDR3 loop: CASSPSGQGRNEQFF. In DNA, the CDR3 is TGTGCCAGCTCACCTTCCGGACAGGGGCGTAATGAGCAGTTCTTC.

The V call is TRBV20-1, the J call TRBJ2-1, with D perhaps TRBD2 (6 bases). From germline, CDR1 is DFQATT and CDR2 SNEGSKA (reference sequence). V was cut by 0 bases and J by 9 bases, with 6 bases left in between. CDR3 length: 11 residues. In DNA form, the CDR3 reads TGCAGTGCTAGAGAGGGGGGTGAGCAGTTCTTC. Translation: CSAREGGEQFF.